This is a list of T cell receptor beta chains from one sample in a study of patients and donors after allogeneic stem cell transplantation. TCRdb passed the RT-PCR reads through MiXCR, listing each CDR3 protein once. Of over 350,000 distinct CDR3 sequences in the sample, about a sixth are singletons; the top ten hold over 6%. Specimen: blood, either unsorted or a sorted T cell fraction (not recorded which). These receptors were collected from a human donor who was either an allogeneic HSCT recipient or a stem cell or donor lymphocyte infusion donor (not recorded which). It is not recorded whose cells these are; they may come from a transplant donor. Each CDR3 is given with its conserved first and last residue. The order of the fields is D gene, clone size, J gene, V gene, CDR3 DNA, CDR3 protein. A D gene is named only where the DNA matches it firmly. Clone size is not always given. Where it is, it says once, few, many or a class for expanded clones.

D gene: TRBD1; clone size: once; J gene: TRBJ1-4; V gene: TRBV20-1; CDR3 DNA: TGCAGTGCTAGAGAGGGACAGCTAAATGAAAAACTGTTTTTT; CDR3 protein: CSAREGQLNEKLFF
D gene: TRBD1; clone size: .; J gene: TRBJ1-6; V gene: TRBV19; CDR3 DNA: TGTGCCAGTAGTACCGCGGGACAGGGAAATTCACCCCTCCACTTT; CDR3 protein: CASSTAGQGNSPLHF
D gene: TRBD2; clone size: many; J gene: TRBJ2-7; V gene: TRBV13; CDR3 DNA: TGTGCCAGCAGCTTGGGACTACCGGTCTACGAGCAGTACTTC; CDR3 protein: CASSLGLPVYEQYF
D gene: .; clone size: few; J gene: TRBJ2-2; V gene: TRBV27; CDR3 DNA: TGTGCCAGCCCTTGTTGGGTAGGGAACACCGGGGAGCTGTTTTTT; CDR3 protein: CASPCWVGNTGELFF
D gene: TRBD1; clone size: few; J gene: TRBJ1-5; V gene: TRBV6-1; CDR3 DNA: TGTGCCAGCATCGATGGACAGGGGGGCAATCAGCCCCAGCATTTT; CDR3 protein: CASIDGQGGNQPQHF
D gene: .; clone size: many; J gene: TRBJ2-5; V gene: TRBV3-1; CDR3 DNA: TGTGCCAGCAGCCAAAACTCCCTCCTCCAAGAGACCCAGTACTTC; CDR3 protein: CASSQNSLLQETQYF
D gene: TRBD1; clone size: few; J gene: TRBJ1-5; V gene: TRBV20-1; CDR3 DNA: TGCAGCTACGGGCAGGGGGCTCATCAGCCCCAGCATTTT; CDR3 protein: CSYGQGAHQPQHF
D gene: .; clone size: few; J gene: TRBJ2-2; V gene: TRBV2; CDR3 DNA: TGTGCCAGCAGAGGGTCTGGTCCCGGGGAGCTGTTTTTT; CDR3 protein: CASRGSGPGELFF
D gene: .; clone size: .; J gene: TRBJ2-7; V gene: TRBV5-5; CDR3 DNA: TGTGCCAGCAGCAACCAAGGGGACGGACTCGCCTACGAGCAGTACTTC; CDR3 protein: CASSNQGDGLAYEQYF
D gene: .; clone size: few; J gene: TRBJ2-5; V gene: TRBV20-1; CDR3 DNA: TGCAGTGCTAAGAGTGGGGGCACGGGACTACAAGAGACCCAGTACTTC; CDR3 protein: CSAKSGGTGLQETQYF
D gene: .; clone size: .; J gene: TRBJ2-3; V gene: TRBV12-3/TRBV12-4; CDR3 DNA: TGTGCCAGCAGTTTATCGGTGACACGGGAGCAGTATTTT; CDR3 protein: CASSLSVTREQYF
D gene: TRBD2; clone size: .; J gene: TRBJ2-3; V gene: TRBV5-4; CDR3 DNA: TGTGCCAGCAGCTTGGACGGGGGGGCGGGAGATACGCAGTATTTT; CDR3 protein: CASSLDGGAGDTQYF
D gene: .; clone size: few; J gene: TRBJ2-5; V gene: TRBV25-1; CDR3 DNA: TGTGCCAGCAGTGTCCCAGCGGGTGGTGAGACCCAGTACTTC; CDR3 protein: CASSVPAGGETQYF
D gene: TRBD1; clone size: .; J gene: TRBJ2-2; V gene: TRBV5-1; CDR3 DNA: TGCGCCAGCAGACAGAGGACAGGGGACACCGGGGAGCTGTTTTTT; CDR3 protein: CASRQRTGDTGELFF
D gene: TRBD1; clone size: few; J gene: TRBJ2-2; V gene: TRBV7-8; CDR3 DNA: TGTGCCAGCAGCTTAGTGCGACAGGGTCCCTACACCGGGGAGCTGTTTTTT; CDR3 protein: CASSLVRQGPYTGELFF
D gene: .; clone size: few; J gene: TRBJ2-5; V gene: TRBV2; CDR3 DNA: TGTGCCAGCAGTGGGACAATTAAAGAGACCCAGTACTTC; CDR3 protein: CASSGTIKETQYF
D gene: .; clone size: few; J gene: TRBJ1-3; V gene: TRBV18; CDR3 DNA: TGTGCCAGCTCACCACAACGGGCAGGGTTGTCCGGAAACACCATATATTTT; CDR3 protein: CASSPQRAGLSGNTIYF
D gene: .; clone size: few; J gene: TRBJ1-2; V gene: TRBV5-5; CDR3 DNA: TGTGCCAGCAGCTTACCTATTAAGGGCCCTTCGGGAGGCTACACCTTC; CDR3 protein: CASSLPIKGPSGGYTF
D gene: .; clone size: few; J gene: TRBJ1-2; V gene: TRBV5-6; CDR3 DNA: TGTGCCAGCAGCTCCACAGGAAGGAAGAACTATGGCTACACCTTC; CDR3 protein: CASSSTGRKNYGYTF
D gene: .; clone size: .; J gene: TRBJ2-7; V gene: TRBV12-3/TRBV12-4; CDR3 DNA: TGTGCCAGCAGTTTAATAGTCTCCTACGAGCAGTACTTC; CDR3 protein: CASSLIVSYEQYF
D gene: TRBD2; clone size: .; J gene: TRBJ2-1; V gene: TRBV11-2; CDR3 DNA: TGTGCCAGCAGCTTACGAGTTAGCGGGAGGGCCTACTACAATGAGCAGTTCTTC; CDR3 protein: CASSLRVSGRAYYNEQFF
D gene: .; clone size: .; J gene: TRBJ1-2; V gene: TRBV6-5; CDR3 DNA: TGTGCCAGCAGTTACCACCAAACAGGAACCTATGGCTACACCTTC; CDR3 protein: CASSYHQTGTYGYTF
D gene: .; clone size: few; J gene: TRBJ2-7; V gene: TRBV9; CDR3 DNA: TGTGCCAGCAGCGTAGCAGGGGCCGGCGAGCAGTACTTC; CDR3 protein: CASSVAGAGEQYF
D gene: TRBD2; clone size: .; J gene: TRBJ2-7; V gene: TRBV6-2/TRBV6-3; CDR3 DNA: TGTGCCAGCAGTTACTCCAGCGGGGGGCTTCATGAGCAGTACTTC; CDR3 protein: CASSYSSGGLHEQYF
D gene: .; clone size: few; J gene: TRBJ2-2; V gene: TRBV4-3; CDR3 DNA: TGCGCCAGCAGCCAAGACAGCGTATCGAACACCGGGGAGCTGTTTTTT; CDR3 protein: CASSQDSVSNTGELFF
D gene: TRBD1; clone size: many; J gene: TRBJ1-1; V gene: TRBV12-3/TRBV12-4; CDR3 DNA: TGTGCCAGCAGTCGGGACAGGGGGGCGAACACTGAAGCTTTCTTT; CDR3 protein: CASSRDRGANTEAFF
D gene: TRBD1; clone size: .; J gene: TRBJ2-7; V gene: TRBV29-1; CDR3 DNA: TGCAGCGTACAGGGGGGACTCTACGAGCAGTACTTC; CDR3 protein: CSVQGGLYEQYF
D gene: .; clone size: few; J gene: TRBJ1-1; V gene: TRBV2; CDR3 DNA: TGTGCCAGCAGAGGCGGGACTAGAGCTTTCTTT; CDR3 protein: CASRGGTRAFF
D gene: .; clone size: many; J gene: TRBJ1-3; V gene: TRBV7-2; CDR3 DNA: TGTGCCAGCAGCTTAATTATTGGTTTACCCTCTGGAAACACCATATATTTT; CDR3 protein: CASSLIIGLPSGNTIYF
D gene: .; clone size: few; J gene: TRBJ2-7; V gene: TRBV13; CDR3 DNA: TGTGCCAGCAGCTTATACGAGATCTCCTACGAGCAGTACTTC; CDR3 protein: CASSLYEISYEQYF
D gene: TRBD2; clone size: .; J gene: TRBJ2-7; V gene: TRBV20-1; CDR3 DNA: TGCAGTGCTTTGGGGACTAGCGGGCTGGACGAGCAGTACTTC; CDR3 protein: CSALGTSGLDEQYF
D gene: .; clone size: few; J gene: TRBJ2-2; V gene: TRBV5-6; CDR3 DNA: TGTGCCAGCAGCTTAAGGTCCAACACCGGGGAGCTGTTTTTT; CDR3 protein: CASSLRSNTGELFF
D gene: .; clone size: .; J gene: TRBJ2-4; V gene: TRBV28; CDR3 DNA: TGTGCCAGCAGTTTACCCCAGACAGGTCTAGCCAAAAACATTCAGTACTTC; CDR3 protein: CASSLPQTGLAKNIQYF
D gene: TRBD2; clone size: many; J gene: TRBJ2-5; V gene: TRBV7-9; CDR3 DNA: TGTGCCAGCAGCTTACCAGCTAGCGGGCAAGAGACCCAGTACTTC; CDR3 protein: CASSLPASGQETQYF
D gene: .; clone size: .; J gene: TRBJ1-2; V gene: TRBV20-1; CDR3 DNA: TGCAGTGCTAGAGATGGAGGCAGGTTTGGGAGCTATGGCTACACCTTC; CDR3 protein: CSARDGGRFGSYGYTF
D gene: .; clone size: many; J gene: TRBJ2-4; V gene: TRBV4-1; CDR3 DNA: TGCGCCAGCAGCCAAGATTACGCGGTGCTAGCCAAAAACATTCAGTACTTC; CDR3 protein: CASSQDYAVLAKNIQYF
D gene: .; clone size: .; J gene: TRBJ1-1; V gene: TRBV7-9; CDR3 DNA: TGTGCCAGCAGCCCGGGCCCGATGGGCACTGAAGCTTTCTTT; CDR3 protein: CASSPGPMGTEAFF
D gene: .; clone size: .; J gene: TRBJ1-2; V gene: TRBV12-3/TRBV12-4; CDR3 DNA: TGTGCCAGCAGTCCTACAGAATCCTATGGCTACACCTTC; CDR3 protein: CASSPTESYGYTF
D gene: TRBD1; clone size: .; J gene: TRBJ2-1; V gene: TRBV15; CDR3 DNA: TGTGCCACCAGCAGAGTGGGATCAGGGGGCGTTGAGCAGTTCTTC; CDR3 protein: CATSRVGSGGVEQFF
D gene: .; clone size: .; J gene: TRBJ1-2; V gene: TRBV4-3; CDR3 DNA: TGCGCCAGCAGCCAAGGGACAGCTACCAGGTCGTCCACCTTC; CDR3 protein: CASSQGTATRSSTF
D gene: .; clone size: .; J gene: TRBJ2-7; V gene: TRBV7-9; CDR3 DNA: TGTGCCAGCAGCTTACCGGCAGGGGGGTACGAGCAGTACTTC; CDR3 protein: CASSLPAGGYEQYF
D gene: TRBD1; clone size: few; J gene: TRBJ2-7; V gene: TRBV4-1; CDR3 DNA: TGCGCCAGCAGCCAAGAAGGGACAGACGAGCAGTACTTC; CDR3 protein: CASSQEGTDEQYF
D gene: .; clone size: .; J gene: TRBJ2-3; V gene: TRBV18; CDR3 DNA: TGTGCCAGCTCACCATTGAATAGAGATACGCAGTATTTT; CDR3 protein: CASSPLNRDTQYF
D gene: TRBD2; clone size: few; J gene: TRBJ2-1; V gene: TRBV7-2; CDR3 DNA: TGTGCCAGCAGCTTAGCCGGGACTAGCGTCTACAATGAGCAGTTCTTC; CDR3 protein: CASSLAGTSVYNEQFF
D gene: .; clone size: .; J gene: TRBJ1-5; V gene: TRBV3-1; CDR3 DNA: TGTGCCAGCAGCCAATGGTTAAATCAGCCCCAGCATTTT; CDR3 protein: CASSQWLNQPQHF
D gene: TRBD1; clone size: few; J gene: TRBJ2-4; V gene: TRBV5-4; CDR3 DNA: TGTGCCAGCAGCTTGGATCCAGGGGGCTATCGGGGCAAAAACATTCAGTACTTC; CDR3 protein: CASSLDPGGYRGKNIQYF
D gene: TRBD2; clone size: .; J gene: TRBJ2-3; V gene: TRBV4-2; CDR3 DNA: TGTGCCAGCAGCGCCCGACTAGCGGGATTCACAGATACGCAGTATTTT; CDR3 protein: CASSARLAGFTDTQYF
D gene: TRBD1; clone size: few; J gene: TRBJ1-5; V gene: TRBV7-6; CDR3 DNA: TGTGCCAGCAGCCCGGGACAGAATCAGCCCCAGCATTTT; CDR3 protein: CASSPGQNQPQHF
D gene: TRBD1; clone size: .; J gene: TRBJ1-2; V gene: TRBV7-9; CDR3 DNA: TGTGCCAGCAGCTTAGCGAGAACAGGGGATGGCTATGGCTACACCTTC; CDR3 protein: CASSLARTGDGYGYTF
D gene: TRBD1; clone size: few; J gene: TRBJ2-3; V gene: TRBV5-1; CDR3 DNA: TGCGCCAGCAGCTTGGACCCGACAGGGTTGGGCACAGATACGCAGTATTTT; CDR3 protein: CASSLDPTGLGTDTQYF
D gene: .; clone size: .; J gene: TRBJ2-5; V gene: TRBV4-2; CDR3 DNA: TGTGCCAGCAGCCAAGTGTGGGACGCTCCCAAGGAGACCCAGTACTTC; CDR3 protein: CASSQVWDAPKETQYF
D gene: .; clone size: .; J gene: TRBJ2-7; V gene: TRBV3-1; CDR3 DNA: TGTGCCAGCAGCCAAGAGAAAGCCCACGAGCAGTACTTC; CDR3 protein: CASSQEKAHEQYF